These 25 T cell receptor beta chains originate from one sample sequenced in a study of T-cell memory formation after mild COVID-19. Each CDR3 protein is one row after TCRdb ran MiXCR on the 5' RACE reads. The sample holds 580,000 or so distinct CDR3 sequences; roughly 17% are singletons and the top ten take roughly 8%. Source material: PBMCs or a T cell subset sorted from them (not recorded which). The receptors were sampled from an adult woman who had mild COVID-19 (a few samples of this study predate the infection). Cell type and time point are not known.

This clonotype appeared a few times. V and J are TRBV6-5 and TRBJ2-1; 10 positions agree with TRBD2. V dropped 6 bases and J dropped 1; count of bases not matched to a gene: 6. The length of the CDR3 is 16 residues. CDR1 is MNHEY and CDR2 is SVGAGI in the germline V gene. The CDR3 bases are TGTGCCAGCAGGTGGAGTAGCGGGGGGTCCTACAATGAGCAGTTCTTC. This sequence encodes CASRWSSGGSYNEQFF.

The V call is TRBV6-5, the J call TRBJ2-3; 7 bases align to TRBD1. The V gene end was trimmed by 4 bases and the J gene end by 11 bases; junction bases not matched to a gene: 12. Germline loops: CDR1 MNHEY, CDR2 SVGAGI. The CDR3 length is 14 residues. CDR3 DNA: TGTGCCAGCAGTTTAGACAGGGCCTCCGAGTGGCAGTATTTT. Translating gives CASSLDRASEWQYF.

The chain has TRBV5-1 and TRBJ2-7; the D gene is possibly TRBD1 (5 bases). The CDR3 consists of 12 residues. The germline V gene encodes CDR1 SGHRS and CDR2 YFSETQ. The ends were cut back, 4 bases at V and 7 bases at J, with 12 bases in the middle. In nucleotides, the CDR3 is TGCGCCAGCAGCGGTGGACAACGGGAGCAGTACTTC. The encoded protein is CASSGGQREQYF.

This clonotype has at least ten counts. The chain couples TRBV20-1 to TRBJ1-1; D gene ambiguous. Trimming took 3 bases from V and 0 from J, leaving 8 bases between them. The CDR3 is made up of 13 amino acids. Germline assignment: CDR1 DFQATT and CDR2 SNEGSKA (reference sequence). The CDR3 DNA is TGCAGTGCTAGTCGCTCTCTGAACACTGAAGCTTTCTTT. Translated: CSASRSLNTEAFF.

This clonotype was seen repeatedly, ten times or more. V is TRBV20-1 and J is TRBJ2-7; possibly TRBD1 for D (6 bases). The CDR3 extends over 13 amino acids. Trimming took 4 bases from V and 4 from J, leaving 14 bases between them. Germline values: CDR1 DFQATT, CDR2 SNEGSKA (reference sequence). The CDR3 spells CSAKSNRVYEQYF. In DNA form, the CDR3 reads TGCAGTGCTAAATCCAACAGGGTTTACGAGCAGTACTTC.

This clonotype was counted only a few times. The V gene is TRBV7-3, the J gene TRBJ2-3, with D perhaps being TRBD1 or TRBD2 (5 bases each). CDR1 and CDR2 (germline): SGHTA, FQGTGA. Trimming cost V 5 bases and J 6 bases, with 12 bases left between them. The CDR3 has 13 amino acids. In DNA form, the CDR3 reads TGTGCCAGCAGCCGTGGGACCTCTGATACGCAGTATTTT. Protein: CASSRGTSDTQYF.

This clonotype was found a few times. The V call is TRBV2, the J call TRBJ2-7; D might be TRBD1 (6 bases). V lost 4 bases to trimming and J lost 7 bases, with 11 bases between them. The CDR3 contains 12 residues. Germline assignment: CDR1 SNHLY and CDR2 FYNNEI. CDR3 DNA sequence: TGTGCCAGCAGTGCCCCGACAGGAGAGCAGTACTTC. Amino acids: CASSAPTGEQYF.

The sample holds a few counts of this clonotype. The V gene is TRBV20-1, the J gene TRBJ2-1; 10 nucleotides align to TRBD2. The CDR3 runs to 16 residues. The trim removed 0 bases at V and 3 bases at J, leaving 5 bases unmatched. Per germline, CDR1 DFQATT and CDR2 SNEGSKA (reference sequence). The CDR3 reads CSARDSSGGRYNEQFF. For the CDR3, the DNA is TGCAGTGCTAGAGACTCTAGCGGGGGCCGCTACAATGAGCAGTTCTTC.

This clonotype was observed a handful of times. J is TRBJ2-7 and V is TRBV6-1, with TRBD2 identical over 10 bases. V lost 3 bases, J lost 2 bases, and 4 bases stayed unmatched. The germline V gene has CDR1 MNHNS and CDR2 SASEGT. The CDR3 is made up of 15 amino acids. CDR3 region: CASSERGLAAYEQYF. CDR3 DNA: TGTGCCAGCAGTGAGAGAGGACTAGCGGCCTACGAGCAGTACTTC.

This clonotype was seen a handful of times. The rearrangement uses TRBV7-2 and TRBJ1-5, with unresolved D. V lost 1 base and J lost 7, with 8 bases in between. This CDR3 is 13 amino acids long. The germline V gene has CDR1 SGHTA and CDR2 FQGNSA. The CDR3 region has the DNA TGTGCCAGCAGCTTAGGAGGGATGCAGCCCCAGCATTTT. Its protein is CASSLGGMQPQHF.

This chain uses TRBV7-9 with TRBJ2-7; D tentatively reads TRBD1 or TRBD2 (5 bases each). Germline CDR1 is SEHNR and CDR2 is FQNEAQ (reference sequence). This CDR3 has 14 amino acids. The ends were cut back, 4 bases at V and 0 bases at J, with 10 bases in the middle. The CDR3 reads CASSSGRRSYEQYF. CDR3 DNA sequence: TGTGCCAGCAGCTCGGGACGGCGCTCCTACGAGCAGTACTTC.

V gene TRBV11-3 combines with J gene TRBJ2-7; D is possibly TRBD2 (5 bases). The CDR3 contains 14 residues. The germline V gene encodes CDR1 SGHNT and CDR2 YENEEA. Trimming pared 1 base from V and 6 bases from J, leaving 13 bases between. DNA for the CDR3: TGTGCCAGCAGCTTAGCGACGGGAAGTGGCGAGCAGTACTTC. This codes for CASSLATGSGEQYF.

This clonotype has more than one count but fewer than ten. The J gene is TRBJ1-2, the V gene TRBV11-2; a possible D gene is TRBD1 (5 bases). CDR1 SGHAT and CDR2 FQNNGV come from the germline V gene. V lost 5 bases to trimming and J lost 3 bases, with 22 bases between them. This CDR3 is built from 17 residues. CDR3 sequence: CASSPFLRDRGDYGYTF. As DNA, the CDR3 is TGTGCCAGCAGCCCTTTCCTTAGAGACAGAGGGGACTATGGCTACACCTTC. The whole variable domain, remainder taken from reference TRBV11-2 and TRBJ1-2, is EAGVAQSPRYKIIEKRQSVAFWCNPISGHATLYWYQQILGQGPKLLIQFQNNGVVDDSQLPKDRFSAERLKGVDSTLKIQPAKLEDSAVYLCASSPFLRDRGDYGYTFGSGTRLTVV.

This sequence joins TRBV3-1 and TRBJ2-7, with 13 bases identical to TRBD2. CDR1 LGHDT and CDR2 YNNKEL come from the germline V gene (reference sequence). This CDR3 comprises 15 residues. V shed 4 bases, J shed 3 bases, and the junction held 3 bases outside the gene matches. The chain's CDR3 is CASSRTSGGDYEQYF. In DNA form, the CDR3 reads TGTGCCAGCAGCCGAACTAGCGGGGGGGACTACGAGCAGTACTTC.

The rearrangement joins TRBV6-2 or TRBV6-3 to TRBJ2-2; D ambiguous. CDR3 length equals 16 residues. The V end lost 2 bases, the J end lost 3 bases, and 13 bases lay between the germline ends. CDR1 MNHEY and CDR2 SVGEGT come from the germline V gene. CDR3 region: CASSYLYNQDTGELFF. The CDR3 DNA reads TGTGCCAGCAGTTACCTATACAATCAGGACACCGGGGAGCTGTTTTTT.

This clonotype was recorded a few times. The DNA for the CDR3 is TGTGCCAGCTCACCACCGGGACACCTTCTCCAAGAGACCCAGTACTTC. The encoded protein is CASSPPGHLLQETQYF. The genes are TRBV18 and TRBJ2-5; possibly TRBD1 for D (6 bases). Trimming removed 0 bases from V and 1 base from J, with 12 bases in between. CDR1 KGHSH and CDR2 LQKENI come from the germline V gene. This CDR3 comprises 16 residues.

This clonotype was observed a few times. The rearrangement joins TRBV5-1 to TRBJ1-4; D gene unclear. This CDR3 spans 14 amino acids. The V gene lost 2 bases and the J gene lost 3 bases, with 8 bases spanning the gap. Germline CDR1 reads SGHRS; CDR2 reads YFSETQ. CDR3 residues: CASSFWGANEKLFF. The CDR3, as DNA: TGCGCCAGCAGCTTCTGGGGAGCTAATGAAAAACTGTTTTTT.

With regard to this clonotype: A much larger clone differs from this one at a single base, so this may be a read error. CDR3 residues: CASSEEIWRNQPQHF. DNA of the CDR3: TGTGCCAGCAGTGAAGAAATCTGGAGAAATCAGCCCCAGCATTTT. This sequence joins TRBV2 and TRBJ1-5; D unclear. The CDR3 length is 15 residues. Germline V CDR1 and CDR2: SNHLY, FYNNEI. Trimming took 1 base from V and 4 from J, leaving 11 bases between them.

In its sample, this clonotype was seen a few times. CDR3 amino acids: CASRGVNTGELFF. DNA for the CDR3: TGTGCCAGCAGGGGGGTGAACACCGGGGAGCTGTTTTTT. The rearrangement uses TRBV12-3 or TRBV12-4 and TRBJ2-2; D is possibly TRBD1 or TRBD2 (5 bases each). V was pared by 6 bases and J by 1 base, with 6 bases between. The CDR3 runs to 13 residues.

In its sample, this clonotype was seen a few times. The V and J genes are TRBV19 and TRBJ2-2, with 9 nucleotides matching TRBD1. The V gene's germline CDR1 is LNHDA and CDR2 SQIVND (reference sequence). V was clipped by 4 bases and J by 4 bases; unmatched bases: 10. The CDR3 sequence is 17 residues long. DNA of the CDR3: TGTGCCAGTAGTACCGCCGGGACAGGGCCCTCCACCGGGGAGCTGTTTTTT. It specifies CASSTAGTGPSTGELFF.

The chain links TRBV9 to TRBJ2-6, with a weak D call TRBD2 (6 bases). CDR1 is SGDLS and CDR2 is YYNGEE in the germline V gene. V was shortened by 6 bases and J by 0 bases, with 13 bases between the two germline ends. The CDR3 totals 16 residues. The CDR3 DNA sequence: TGTGCCAGCACACCGGGACTCAGCTCTGGGGCCAACGTCCTGACTTTC. Translating it yields CASTPGLSSGANVLTF.

The V call is TRBV3-1, the J call TRBJ1-1; TRBD1 matches at 9 bases. CDR1 LGHDT and CDR2 YNNKEL come from the germline V gene (reference sequence). This CDR3 is built from 20 residues. The trim removed 1 base at V and 0 bases at J, leaving 15 bases unmatched. The CDR3 sequence is CASSQVEPDWDRAMNTEAFF. CDR3 in DNA: TGTGCCAGCAGCCAAGTTGAACCTGACTGGGACAGGGCTATGAACACTGAAGCTTTCTTT.

This clonotype came up a few times. The chain uses TRBV27 and TRBJ2-7; D is possibly TRBD1 (6 bases). Trimming shortened V by 8 bases and J by 3 bases, and 17 bases separated the two germline ends. Germline V CDR1 and CDR2: MNHEY, SMNVEV (reference sequence). The length of the CDR3 is 14 residues. Written as DNA, the CDR3 is TGTGCCAGCGTCTCTCTTAAGGGGGACTACGAGCAGTACTTC. This translates into CASVSLKGDYEQYF.

The sample holds a few counts of this clonotype. The chain joins TRBV5-1 to TRBJ2-1; perhaps D is TRBD1 or TRBD2 (5 bases each). V lost 0 bases, J lost 7 bases, and 17 bases lay in between. This CDR3 spans 16 amino acids. Germline CDR1 reads SGHRS; CDR2 reads YFSETQ. The CDR3 nucleotides read TGCGCCAGCAGCTTGGCGCGGGTCAGGGTACAGAATGAGCAGTTCTTC. This encodes CASSLARVRVQNEQFF.

This clonotype was counted ten times or more. V and J are TRBV7-6 and TRBJ2-6; 7 positions agree with TRBD1. In germline, CDR1 is SGHVS, CDR2 FNYEAQ. The CDR3 loop spans 19 amino acids. Germline trimming cut 4 bases from V and 0 bases from J; bases unmatched to any gene: 12. The CDR3 reads CASSSIYWTGSSGANVLTF. The CDR3 DNA reads TGTGCCAGCAGCTCAATATACTGGACAGGCAGCTCTGGGGCCAACGTCCTGACTTTC. Supplemented by reference TRBV7-6 and TRBJ2-6, the full variable domain reads GAGVSQSPRYKVTKRGQDVALRCDPISGHVSLYWYRQALGQGPEFLTYFNYEAQQDKSGLPNDRFSAERPEGSISTLTIQRTEQRDSAMYRCASSSIYWTGSSGANVLTFGAGSRLTVL.